These T cell receptor beta chains were read from a single sample in a study of T cells in Graves' hyperthyroidism and ophthalmopathy. One entry per CDR3 protein, called by TCRdb with MiXCR from the multiplex PCR reads. Among 550,000 to 700,000 distinct CDR3 sequences listed, roughly 46% were seen once. Sequenced: peripheral blood or thyroid tissue (not recorded which). All receptors come from an adult woman with Graves' disease, either hyperthyroidism or ophthalmopathy (not recorded which). The CDR3 runs from the conserved cysteine through the conserved F or W.

J	V	CDR3
TRBJ2-2	TRBV12-3/TRBV12-4	CASSPLAATGRTGELFF
TRBJ2-7	TRBV7-2	CASSLVGRGYASYEQYF
TRBJ1-2	TRBV20-1	CSARDMGLHGYTF
TRBJ2-5	TRBV29-1	CSVEAAVVKETQYF
TRBJ2-2	TRBV9	CASSPGQGGGELFF
TRBJ2-6	TRBV6-6	CASSYSPGSGGNVLTF
TRBJ1-6	TRBV9	CASSPWAKENSPLHF
TRBJ1-2	TRBV29-1	CSVEDPRSGGYTF
TRBJ1-4	TRBV29-1	CSVGDGNEKLFF
TRBJ2-5	TRBV10-3	CAISKAGTSETQYF
TRBJ2-7	TRBV29-1	CSLLAGVHEQYF
TRBJ1-1	TRBV11-2	CASSFNADTEAFF
TRBJ2-7	TRBV10-3	CAISAREGGSFYEQYF
TRBJ1-1	TRBV29-1	CSVGHRGEAFF
TRBJ2-5	TRBV7-2	CASSLWARKEAQYF
TRBJ2-6	TRBV9	CASSGLRAAGANVLTF
TRBJ1-3	TRBV7-9	CASSPQAITF
TRBJ1-1	TRBV29-1	CSVGDPTGAPNAEAFF
TRBJ2-7	TRBV7-9	CASSSSTIAGGPKWYEQYF
TRBJ1-2	TRBV10-3	CAISTGTGEGYTF
TRBJ2-3	TRBV6-2/TRBV6-3	CASTAGSSGGPDTQYF
TRBJ1-4	TRBV7-9	CASSLPGTGADELFF
TRBJ2-5	TRBV20-1	CSAGDGGLQETQYF
TRBJ1-6	TRBV7-2	CASSFSSGGRGSPLHF
TRBJ2-6	TRBV5-1	CASSLGGAPGANVLTF
TRBJ1-4	TRBV15	CATRVFGEKLFF
TRBJ2-2	TRBV11-2	CASSSQTGELFF
TRBJ2-7	TRBV10-3	CAISVGSLVPPGRKYEQYF
TRBJ2-7	TRBV5-5	CASTWRADSYEQYF
TRBJ2-2	TRBV19	CASSPLRPGAGELFF
TRBJ1-4	TRBV2	CASSPGQVDQKLFF
TRBJ1-3	TRBV25-1	CASPHGQVSGNTIYF
TRBJ1-5	TRBV19	CASSRGTNQPQHF